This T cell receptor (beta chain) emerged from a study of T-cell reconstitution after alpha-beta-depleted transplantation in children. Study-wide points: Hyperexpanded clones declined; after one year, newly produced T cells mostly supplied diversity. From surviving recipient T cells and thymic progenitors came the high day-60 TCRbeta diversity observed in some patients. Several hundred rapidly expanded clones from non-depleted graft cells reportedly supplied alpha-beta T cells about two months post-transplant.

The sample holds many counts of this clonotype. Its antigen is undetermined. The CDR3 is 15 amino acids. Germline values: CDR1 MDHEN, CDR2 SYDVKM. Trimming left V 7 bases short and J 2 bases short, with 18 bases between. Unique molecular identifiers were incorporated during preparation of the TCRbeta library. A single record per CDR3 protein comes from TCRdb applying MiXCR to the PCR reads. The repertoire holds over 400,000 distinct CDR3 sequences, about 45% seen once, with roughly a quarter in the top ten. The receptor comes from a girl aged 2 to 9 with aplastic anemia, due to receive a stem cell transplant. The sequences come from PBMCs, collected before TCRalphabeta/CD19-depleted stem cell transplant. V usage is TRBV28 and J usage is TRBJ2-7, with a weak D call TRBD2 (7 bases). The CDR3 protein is CASTSPRGAAYEQYF. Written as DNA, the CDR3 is TGTGCCAGCACCTCACCCCGGGGGGCAGCCTACGAGCAGTACTTC.